This T cell receptor (beta chain) was identified in a study of blood T cell repertoires in COVID-19. At the level of the study: Samples of COVID-19 (acute and convalescent) were obtained from the United States, Italy and Spain.

As originally analysed: Counts of nucleated cells, estimated from reference gene primer amplification, were obtained. Some clones are missing from TCRdb's copy, which holds only in-frame ones; the method was immunoSEQ multiplex PCR. For V, J and clone size, that table is used; D and trimming come from the DNA. The data hold 250,000 or so clones, with around 89% observed a single time. The CDR3 totals 16 residues. Germline-derived CDR1 and CDR2 are GTSNPN and SVGIG (reference sequence). The V and J ends lost 2 bases and 2 bases respectively, with 16 bases between them. V usage is TRBV30 and J usage is TRBJ1-5; tentative D call: TRBD1 (6 bases). The receptor was derived from a woman aged 40 to 50 who had recovered from COVID-19. Sample: peripheral blood. Written as DNA, the CDR3 is TGTGCCTGGAGTCCCCCAACAGGGAGGGGCAATCAGCCCCAGCATTTT. This translates into CAWSPPTGRGNQPQHF.